This TCR beta chain was captured by sequencing in a study of blood T cell repertoires in COVID-19. Sequenced by immunoSEQ multiplex PCR; TCRdb stores in-frame clones only, minus some. The sample yields approximately 250,000 clones, 70% to 90% seen once. The TCR was taken from a young woman with acute COVID-19. The specimen was PBMCs or T cells enriched from blood (not recorded which).

CDR3 sequence (DNA): TGTGCCAGCAGCGTAGAGACTAGGTACAATGAGCAGTTCTTC. This codes for CASSVETRYNEQFF. This sequence joins TRBV9 and TRBJ2-1; tentative D call: TRBD2 (6 bases). This CDR3 is built from 14 residues. Trimming removed 0 bases from V and 4 bases from J, with 8 bases in between. In germline, CDR1 is SGDLS, CDR2 YYNGEE.